A single sample is the source of the 10 T cell receptor beta chains below, sequenced in a study of radiotherapy plus CTLA-4 blockade in lung cancer. Profiling relied on immunoSEQ multiplex PCR, and the TCRdb table lists in-frame clones only, not all of them. Of 20,000 to 25,000 clones in the sample, around 72% were seen once. The starting material was peripheral blood, obtained from a patient treated with radiotherapy plus ipilimumab. The receptors derive from a human donor with non-small cell lung cancer who had stable disease on radiotherapy plus ipilimumab.

This chain links TRBV2 with TRBJ2-1; 14 bases line up with TRBD2. CDR3 size: 14 residues. Germline CDR1 and CDR2: SNHLY and FYNNEI. The J segment lost 10 bases and the V segment lost 6 bases, leaving 5 bases of the junction unmatched. CDR3 nucleotides: TGTGCCAGCAGGGGGACTAGCGGGGGAGGGGAGCAGTTCTTC. It translates to CASRGTSGGGEQFF.

The genes are TRBV19 and TRBJ2-2; D is possibly TRBD2 (6 bases). Germline assignment: CDR1 LNHDA and CDR2 SQIVND (reference sequence). Trimming shortened V by 6 bases and J by 5 bases, and 10 bases separated the two germline ends. The CDR3 is 13 residues long. Written as DNA, the CDR3 is TGTGCCAGTAGCAATCGGGGGACCGGGGAGCTGTTTTTT. This gives the protein CASSNRGTGELFF.

V is TRBV6-1 and J is TRBJ1-3; D is ambiguous. V lost 1 base and J lost 0, with 4 bases in between. The CDR3 loop spans 14 amino acids. Germline assignment: CDR1 MNHNS and CDR2 SASEGT. As DNA, the CDR3 is TGTGCCAGCAGTGAAGGAAGCTCTGGAAACACCATATATTTT. Translating gives CASSEGSSGNTIYF.

This clone showed up just once. This rearrangement joins TRBV7-2 to TRBJ1-1; a possible D gene is TRBD1 (6 bases). The CDR3 runs to 16 residues. Germline V CDR1 and CDR2: SGHTA, FQGNSA. The ends were cut back, 1 base at V and 1 base at J, with 13 bases in the middle. The CDR3 spells CASSLVVGAKNTEAFF. The CDR3 DNA reads TGTGCCAGCAGCTTAGTCGTGGGGGCGAAGAACACTGAAGCTTTCTTT.

This CDR3 reads CASSGYRGGELFF. CDR3 DNA: TGTGCCAGCAGTGGATACAGGGGAGGGGAGCTGTTTTTT. This rearrangement joins TRBV25-1 to TRBJ2-2; TRBD1 matches at 7 bases. The CDR3 length is 13 residues. Germline V gives CDR1 MGHDK, CDR2 SYGVNS. V lost 4 bases and J lost 8; bases outside the gene matches: 4.

The V gene is TRBV5-1, the J gene TRBJ2-2; D unresolved. Trimming took 6 bases from V and 7 from J, leaving 16 bases between them. The CDR3 totals 14 residues. Germline CDR1 SGHRS, CDR2 YFSETQ. CDR3 nucleotides: TGCGCCAGCATTGAGACACCTTCTTTCGGGGAGCTGTTTTTT. The encoded protein is CASIETPSFGELFF.

The V gene is TRBV20-1, the J gene TRBJ2-1, with D unclear. V was shortened by 8 bases and J by 7 bases, with 12 bases between the two germline ends. This CDR3 is 11 amino acids long. Germline assignment: CDR1 DFQATT and CDR2 SNEGSKA (reference sequence). The CDR3 DNA reads TGCAGTTCACATCCGGCAAATGAGCAGTTCTTC. Amino acid sequence: CSSHPANEQFF.

The sample holds one count of this clone. This rearrangement joins TRBV7-6 to TRBJ1-5; D may be TRBD1 (6 bases). V lost 3 bases, J lost 6 bases, and 24 bases lay in between. Germline CDR1 SGHVS, CDR2 FNYEAQ. The length of the CDR3 is 18 residues. For the CDR3, the DNA is TGTGCCAGCAGCTTGACCGGGGGGGCGGGGCGCGTCGGTCAGCCCCAGCATTTT. Protein product: CASSLTGGAGRVGQPQHF. Full variable domain (remainder filled in from reference TRBV7-6 and TRBJ1-5): GAGVSQSPRYKVTKRGQDVALRCDPISGHVSLYWYRQALGQGPEFLTYFNYEAQQDKSGLPNDRFSAERPEGSISTLTIQRTEQRDSAMYRCASSLTGGAGRVGQPQHFGDGTRLSIL.

The chain is built from TRBV2 and TRBJ2-4; TRBD2 matches 11 bases. The V segment lost 6 bases and the J segment 13 bases; nucleotides outside the gene matches: 5. The CDR3 extends over 12 amino acids. CDR1 and CDR2 from the germline V gene are SNHLY and FYNNEI. The CDR3, as DNA: TGTGCCAGCAGCACGGGACTAGCGGAACAGTACTTC. Its protein is CASSTGLAEQYF. The full variable domain, rest sourced from reference TRBV2 and TRBJ2-4, is EPEVTQTPSHQVTQMGQEVILRCVPISNHLYFYWYRQILGQKVEFLVSFYNNEISEKSEIFDDQFSVERPDGSNFTLKIRSTKLEDSAMYFCASSTGLAEQYFGAGTRLSVL.

The chain combines TRBV4-2 with TRBJ1-3, with 11 bases that match TRBD1. Germline V lookup: CDR1 LGHNA, CDR2 YNFKEQ. Trimming at V came to 0 bases and at J to 4 bases, leaving 11 bases not matched to a gene. The CDR3 covers 19 residues. The CDR3 nucleotides are TGTGCCAGCAGCCAAGATGGGACAGGGGGTAACATTTGGGGAAACACCATATATTTT. The encoded protein is CASSQDGTGGNIWGNTIYF.